The 7 T cell receptor beta chains presented below share a single source sample, sequenced in a study of human T cells and chemical hapten exposure. Indicated time point: patch test 1, 2 weeks after DPC sensitization. Treatment indicated: therapeutic diphenylcyclopropenone sensitization with weekly scalp DPC. MiXCR, applied by TCRdb to the RACE reads, yields one record per CDR3 protein. In the table there are fewer than 400,000 distinct CDR3 sequences, under 8% of which are singletons. The sample here was whole blood, taken in connection with sensitization to the hapten diphenylcyclopropenone (DPC). Receptors originate from a woman aged 18-29 years with alopecia areata. Some clones in this sample may be carry-over from other donors' samples.

This clonotype was detected only a few times. This chain's CDR3 is CASSPPPGHETQYF. CDR3 DNA: TGTGCCAGCTCACCCCCCCCCGGGCATGAGACCCAGTACTTC. The chain is built from TRBV18 and TRBJ2-5; D is ambiguous. From germline, CDR1 is KGHSH and CDR2 LQKENI. Deletions cut 3 bases from V and 5 bases from J, with 13 bases between. There are 14 residues in the CDR3. Filled out from reference TRBV18 and TRBJ2-5, the complete variable domain reads NAGVMQNPRHLVRRRGQEARLRCSPMKGHSHVYWYRQLPEEGLKFMVYLQKENIIDESGMPKERFSAEFPKEGPSILRIQQVVRGDSAAYFCASSPPPGHETQYFGPGTRLLVL.

The chain joins TRBV7-2 to TRBJ1-4; possibly TRBD1 for D (6 bases). This CDR3 spans 16 amino acids. Looked up from germline, CDR1 is SGHTA and CDR2 is FQGNSA. V was shortened by 7 bases and J by 8 bases, with 23 bases between the two germline ends. In nucleotides, the CDR3 is TGTGCCAGCACCGGGGGCTTCGACGGCGCTGGGGAAAAACTGTTTTTT. It specifies CASTGGFDGAGEKLFF.

At least ten counts were recorded for this clonotype. The V call is TRBV5-6, the J call TRBJ1-5; perhaps TRBD1 as D (5 bases). The germline V and J ends were trimmed by 4 bases and 1 base, with 9 bases remaining between them. Germline V CDR1 and CDR2: SGHDT, YYEEEE. CDR3 length: 14 amino acids. In DNA form, the CDR3 reads TGTGCCAGCAGCATCAGACAGAGCAATCAGCCCCAGCATTTT. Protein sequence: CASSIRQSNQPQHF.

This clonotype was seen at least ten times. The chain employs TRBV6-5 and TRBJ2-1; TRBD1 matches at 9 bases. V lost 6 bases, J lost 4 bases, and 4 bases stayed unmatched. Germline V gene sequence: CDR1 MNHEY, CDR2 SVGAGI. CDR3 length equals 14 residues. CDR3 coding DNA: TGTGCCAGCAGAACCGGACAGGGGTACAATGAGCAGTTCTTC. Encoded protein: CASRTGQGYNEQFF.

A few counts support this clonotype. The CDR3 DNA reads as TGCAGCGTTGAGGATGGGGGGGGCTCCTACGAGCAGTACTTC. The encoded protein is CSVEDGGGSYEQYF. V gene TRBV29-1 combines with J gene TRBJ2-7, with TRBD2 matching 7 bases. The V gene's germline CDR1 is SQVTM and CDR2 ANQGSEA. With 3 bases clipped from V and 0 bases from J, the junction kept 5 bases outside the gene matches. This CDR3 contains 14 residues.

The V and J genes are TRBV24-1 and TRBJ2-5; D is perhaps TRBD2 (5 bases). This CDR3 region has 14 residues. The ends were cut back, 0 bases at V and 5 bases at J, with 9 bases in the middle. Germline CDR1 KGHDR, CDR2 SFDVKD. The CDR3 loop reads CATSDLEGGETQYF. CDR3 sequence (DNA): TGTGCCACCAGTGATTTGGAGGGTGGGGAGACCCAGTACTTC.

This clonotype has just a few counts. The DNA is left out, because the CDR3 cannot be placed on it with certainty; the CDR3 is given as TCRdb lists it. The J gene is TRBJ2-5, the V gene TRBV6-5. The V gene's germline CDR1 is MNHEY and CDR2 SVGAGI. The CDR3 length is 14 residues, termini included. CDR3 loop: CASSYSLERETQYF.